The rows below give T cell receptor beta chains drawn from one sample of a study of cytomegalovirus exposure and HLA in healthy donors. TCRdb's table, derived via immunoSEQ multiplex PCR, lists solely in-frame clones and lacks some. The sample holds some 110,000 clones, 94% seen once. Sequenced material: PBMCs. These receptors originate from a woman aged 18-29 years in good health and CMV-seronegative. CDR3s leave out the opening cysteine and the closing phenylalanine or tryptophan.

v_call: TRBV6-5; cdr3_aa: ASSYVGGTEAF
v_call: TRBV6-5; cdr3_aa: ASSHNSGYT
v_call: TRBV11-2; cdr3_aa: ASSLWTGGLSMDSEQY
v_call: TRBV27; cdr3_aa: ASSSTRLAGGYEQY
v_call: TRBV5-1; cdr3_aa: ASSLAGDGTDTQY
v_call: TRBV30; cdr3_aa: AWGTSGRVGELF
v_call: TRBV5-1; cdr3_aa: ASSFSGGPSTDTQY
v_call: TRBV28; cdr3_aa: ASSLAGGSYNEQF
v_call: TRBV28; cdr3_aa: ASSPQPGQGGYT
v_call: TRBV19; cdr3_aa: ASSIDQAQGMNTEAF
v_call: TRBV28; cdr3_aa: ARIQGLNTEAF
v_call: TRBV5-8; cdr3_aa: ASSLGSSYNEQF
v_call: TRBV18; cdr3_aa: ASSPGGRMGNQPQH
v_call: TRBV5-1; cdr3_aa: ASSWGTGANTEAF
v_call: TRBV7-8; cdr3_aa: ASSLEVLGGFNEQF
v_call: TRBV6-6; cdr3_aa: ASSYPNTYQETQY